This note documents a single TCR beta chain sequence. Its specificity is not known. The V gene end was trimmed by 6 bases and the J gene end by 4 bases; junction bases not matched to a gene: 5. This CDR3 is built from 13 residues. Germline V lookup: CDR1 MNHNS, CDR2 SASEGT. This PCR relied on a set of 60 Vbeta primers and 13 Jbeta primers. The method was immunoSEQ multiplex PCR; TCRdb's version includes in-frame clones alone and lacks a portion of them. The sample contains roughly 150,000 clones, approximately 80% of which appear only once. The data stem from a study of cytomegalovirus exposure and HLA in healthy donors. Study-level results: When the data were analyzed later, several of the most significant clusters appeared to be linked to common viral pathogens. The majority of CMV-associated TCR beta chains were reported as apparently HLA-restricted in a later analysis. Differences between HLA loci emerged in a later analysis of TCR association rates, with DRB1 most and HLA-C fewest.

The TCR was taken from a boy aged 2 to 10 in good health and CMV-seronegative. The sequencing sample was made of PBMCs. J is TRBJ2-5 and V is TRBV6-1; TRBD1 matches at 7 bases. The CDR3 here is CASRETGRETQYF. The CDR3 coding sequence is TGTGCCAGCAGGGAGACAGGGAGAGAGACCCAGTACTTC.